These T cell receptor beta chains were read from a single sample in a study of blood T cell repertoires in COVID-19. Assay: immunoSEQ multiplex PCR; the TCRdb copy retains only in-frame clones and omits some. Of 210,000 or so clones detected, about 90% appear once; the ten largest clones hold 1.9%. The sequenced sample was peripheral blood. The source of these receptors is a man aged 40-49 years with active or convalescent COVID-19. CDR3s include the opening cysteine and the closing phenylalanine or tryptophan. A D gene is named only where the DNA matches it firmly. Clone size is shown for a subset of rows, as once, few, many or a class of expanded clone.

D,V,J,size,DNA,CDR3
-,TRBV9,TRBJ2-3,once,TGTGCCAGCAGCGTAGCTACCCGGGACACCCTTAGCACAGATACGCAGTATTTT,CASSVATRDTLSTDTQYF
-,TRBV6-5,TRBJ1-1,-,TGTGCCAGCAGGATTCAAAACGGAGACACTGAAGCTTTCTTT,CASRIQNGDTEAFF
-,TRBV27,TRBJ2-1,-,TGTGCCAGCAGCCTAACTCGGGATGAGCAGTTCTTC,CASSLTRDEQFF
-,TRBV18,TRBJ2-6,-,TGTGCCAGCTCACCGCAGGGCGGGACAGACGCTCCTGGGGCCAACGTCCTGACTTTC,CASSPQGGTDAPGANVLTF
TRBD1,TRBV5-1,TRBJ1-2,-,TGCGCCAGCAGCTCCGGGACAGTAGACTATGGCTACACCTTC,CASSSGTVDYGYTF
TRBD1,TRBV27,TRBJ2-7,-,TGTGCCAGCAGTTCGGACAGGGGGCATTACGAGCAGTACTTC,CASSSDRGHYEQYF
TRBD2,TRBV27,TRBJ2-1,-,TGTGCCAGCATGAGGGGACTAGCGGGAGGCAATGAGCAGTTCTTC,CASMRGLAGGNEQFF
TRBD1,TRBV3-1/TRBV3-2,TRBJ1-4,-,TGTGCCAGCAGCCCGTTACAGGGGACAGATGAAAAACTGTTTTTT,CASSPLQGTDEKLFF
TRBD1,TRBV7-9,TRBJ1-2,-,TGTGCCAGCAGCTTAGCTAAGGACAGGGATCTAGTCTATGACTATGGCTACACCTTC,CASSLAKDRDLVYDYGYTF
-,TRBV11-2,TRBJ2-7,-,TGTGCCAGCAGCTTAGATAGCCAAAAGTACGAGCAGTACTTC,CASSLDSQKYEQYF
-,TRBV28,TRBJ2-7,-,TGTGCCAGCAGTTACCGGGACAACTCCTACGAGCAGTACTTC,CASSYRDNSYEQYF
TRBD1,TRBV19,TRBJ1-5,once,TGTGCCAGTAGTATTGCGGGGACAGGGTTTCAGCCCCAGCATTTT,CASSIAGTGFQPQHF
TRBD2,TRBV19,TRBJ2-1,once,TGTGCCAGTAGTATGAAGGGGCAGGGACTAGCGGGTGGTAATGAGCAGTTCTTC,CASSMKGQGLAGGNEQFF